A selection of T cell receptor beta chains follows, all from one sample in a study of T cell clones after liver transplantation. Data came from immunoSEQ multiplex PCR; TCRdb stores just in-frame clones and leaves some out. The sample records about 5,600 clones, 25% to 35% being singletons. Their antigens remain unidentified. Sequenced: CD4+ T cells from cultured PBMCs. These TCRs come from a human patient who received a liver transplant. Some T cells here may be from the graft donor. CDR3s include the opening cysteine and the closing phenylalanine or tryptophan. Fields, in order: J gene, V gene, D gene, clone size, CDR3 protein, CDR3 DNA. The D gene is left open where the match is weak. For some rows the clone size is stated as once, few or many, or as a class when expanded; others skip it.

>TRBJ1-2|TRBV6-1|NA|NA
CASSEPGQGYGYTF
TGTGCCAGCAGTGAACCGGGTCAGGGCTATGGCTACACCTTC
>TRBJ1-5|TRBV11-3|NA|NA
CASSPEPRARPQHF
TGTGCCAGCAGCCCCGAACCTCGGGCGCGGCCCCAGCATTTT
>TRBJ2-7|TRBV5-1|NA|NA
CASSLVSGYEQYF
TGCGCCAGCAGCTTGGTATCGGGTTACGAGCAGTACTTC
>TRBJ2-1|TRBV27|TRBD2|few
CASQRDPYNEQFF
TGTGCCAGCCAGCGGGATCCCTACAATGAGCAGTTCTTC
>TRBJ2-5|TRBV7-6|NA|NA
CASSLGWQDETQYF
TGTGCCAGCAGCTTAGGGTGGCAGGACGAGACCCAGTACTTC
>TRBJ1-3|TRBV28|TRBD1|few
CASRLNRGGNTIYF
TGTGCCAGCAGACTAAACAGGGGAGGAAACACCATATATTTT
>TRBJ2-1|TRBV7-4|NA|few
CASSLTRQGSHEQFF
TGTGCCAGCAGCTTAACACGGCAGGGGAGCCATGAGCAGTTCTTC
>TRBJ1-5|TRBV5-6|TRBD1|NA
CASSLAGTGGNQPQHF
TGTGCCAGCAGCTTGGCTGGGACAGGGGGTAATCAGCCCCAGCATTTT
>TRBJ1-3|TRBV6-1|NA|large
CASSEVTGRNTIYF
TGTGCCAGCAGTGAAGTAACAGGCCGTAACACCATATATTTT
>TRBJ1-3|TRBV2|NA|NA
CASSNDNTPGNTIYF
TGTGCCAGCAGTAACGATAATACGCCTGGAAACACCATATATTTT
>TRBJ2-5|TRBV5-1|NA|few
CASSEQETQYF
TGCGCCAGCAGCGAACAAGAGACCCAGTACTTC
>TRBJ1-2|TRBV11-2|NA|NA
CASSTPGGFWGYTF
TGTGCCAGCAGTACCCCGGGGGGCTTTTGGGGCTACACCTTC
>TRBJ2-5|TRBV5-1|NA|few
CASSFGVRETQYF
TGCGCCAGCAGCTTCGGCGTGAGGGAGACCCAGTACTTC
>TRBJ2-2|TRBV2|NA|NA
CASRAAGTTYTGELFF
TGTGCCAGCAGGGCGGCCGGGACAACTTACACCGGGGAGCTGTTTTTT
>TRBJ2-3|TRBV2|NA|large
CASSGGTRTDTQYF
TGTGCCAGCAGTGGGGGGACAAGGACAGATACGCAGTATTTT
>TRBJ1-5|TRBV15|NA|few
CATSRDRDQPQHF
TGTGCCACCAGCAGAGATAGGGATCAGCCCCAGCATTTT
>TRBJ2-3|TRBV18|TRBD1|large
CASSPPTGWGDTQYF
TGTGCCAGCTCACCCCCGACAGGGTGGGGAGATACGCAGTATTTT
>TRBJ1-2|TRBV27|NA|NA
CASRQTLGYGYTF
TGTGCCAGCAGACAGACCTTAGGATATGGCTACACCTTC
>TRBJ1-5|TRBV21-1|NA|NA
CASRSYVATWHHQPQHF
TGTGCCAGCAGGAGCTATGTAGCTACATGGCATCATCAGCCCCAGCATTTT
>TRBJ2-7|TRBV6-1|TRBD1|NA
CASRFSGGEQYF
TGTGCCAGCAGATTTTCAGGGGGCGAGCAGTACTTC
>TRBJ2-7|TRBV28|TRBD2|few
CASSLGLAGGLAVEQYF
TGTGCCAGCAGTTTAGGACTAGCGGGAGGATTGGCGGTCGAGCAGTACTTC
>TRBJ2-7|TRBV7-2|TRBD2|NA
CASSFQTSGANQYF
TGTGCCAGCAGCTTCCAGACTAGCGGGGCGAATCAGTACTTC
>TRBJ1-6|TRBV5-4|NA|few
CASSLAGPENNSPLHF
TGTGCCAGCAGCTTGGCGGGGCCGGAGAATAATTCACCCCTCCACTTT
>TRBJ2-7|TRBV7-2|NA|NA
CASSFGGRREQYF
TGTGCCAGCAGCTTCGGGGGTCGGCGGGAGCAGTACTTC
>TRBJ1-1|TRBV6-6|TRBD1|NA
CASRPGQGNTEAFF
TGTGCCAGCAGACCGGGACAGGGGAACACTGAAGCTTTCTTT
>TRBJ2-7|TRBV13|TRBD2|NA
CASSFGRSSYEQYF
TGTGCCAGCAGCTTCGGGAGGAGCTCCTACGAGCAGTACTTC
>TRBJ2-5|TRBV7-2|TRBD2|NA
CASSLVGGSGETQYF
TGTGCCAGCAGCTTAGTGGGAGGGTCAGGGGAGACCCAGTACTTC
>TRBJ1-2|TRBV5-1|NA|NA
CASSLWDFSGYTF
TGCGCCAGCAGCTTGTGGGACTTCAGTGGCTACACCTTC
>TRBJ1-4|TRBV5-1|NA|NA
CASSPGPSEANEKLFF
TGCGCCAGCAGCCCTGGGCCTTCCGAGGCTAATGAAAAACTGTTTTTT
>TRBJ1-1|TRBV13|NA|medium-sized
CASSFGLGSEAFF
TGTGCCAGCAGCTTCGGTTTGGGGTCTGAAGCTTTCTTT
>TRBJ1-5|TRBV7-9|NA|large
CASSPRGAPPNQPQHF
TGTGCCAGCAGCCCAAGGGGCGCACCACCTAATCAGCCCCAGCATTTT
>TRBJ1-2|TRBV7-1|NA|once
CASSLEGFNGYTF
TGTGCCAGCAGCTTAGAAGGGTTCAACGGCTACACCTTC
>TRBJ2-7|TRBV18|TRBD2|few
CASSPGTSGNYEQYF
TGTGCCAGCTCCCCGGGGACTAGCGGAAACTACGAGCAGTACTTC
>TRBJ1-3|TRBV7-2|NA|NA
CASSWTDFSGNTIYF
TGTGCCAGCAGCTGGACGGATTTCTCTGGAAACACCATATATTTT
>TRBJ2-7|TRBV6-5|TRBD2|medium-sized
CASSRGGWQYF
TGTGCCAGCAGTCGCGGGGGGTGGCAGTACTTC